One and the same sample provided the 20 T cell receptor beta chains below, sequenced in a study of cytomegalovirus exposure and HLA in healthy donors. The study ran its PCR with 60 Vbeta and 13 Jbeta primers. Generated by immunoSEQ multiplex PCR, the TCRdb table keeps only in-frame clones and is missing some. Of about 140,000 clones in the sample, around 72% were seen once. Sequencing was carried out using PBMCs. The receptors were sampled from a man aged 40-55 years in good health and CMV-seronegative.

V gene TRBV5-1 combines with J gene TRBJ2-3; D call uncertain. This CDR3 is 15 amino acids long. V lost 4 bases to trimming and J lost 2 bases, with 14 bases between them. The germline V gene has CDR1 SGHRS and CDR2 YFSETQ. This CDR3 reads CASSLGDFVTDTQYF. DNA for the CDR3: TGCGCCAGCAGCCTGGGTGACTTCGTCACAGATACGCAGTATTTT.

The chain recombines TRBV19 with TRBJ2-5; 7 bases are a match to TRBD1. The J call could be wrong; TRBJ2-7 is a better fit for the DNA end. Germline-derived CDR1 and CDR2 are LNHDA and SQIVND (reference sequence). The CDR3 consists of 14 residues. The CDR3 is CASSIRDRPYEQYF. The CDR3 nucleotides read TGTGCCAGTAGTATCCGGGACAGACCCTACGAGCAGTACTTC.

This clone was seen more than once but under ten times. The gene calls are TRBV7-8 and TRBJ2-1; 7 bases line up with TRBD1. J was trimmed by 13 bases and V by 5 bases; bases with no gene match: 11. Germline-derived CDR1 and CDR2 are SGHVS and FQNEAQ. The CDR3 totals 13 residues. The CDR3 region is CASSQLTGPGQFF. The CDR3 coding sequence is TGTGCCAGCAGCCAATTGACAGGGCCCGGCCAGTTCTTC.

DNA for the CDR3: TGCGCCAGCAGCCCCTGGGGGACTAGCGGCCCCTACAATGAGCAGTTCTTC. It yields the protein CASSPWGTSGPYNEQFF. The chain is built from TRBV5-1 and TRBJ2-1; 11 bases match TRBD2. Germline CDR1 reads SGHRS; CDR2 reads YFSETQ. Trimming removed 4 bases from V and 2 bases from J; junction bases left unmatched: 8. This CDR3 has 17 residues. Based on the CDR3 plus reference TRBV5-1 and TRBJ2-1, the full variable domain is KAGVTQTPRYLIKTRGQQVTLSCSPISGHRSVSWYQQTPGQGLQFLFEYFSETQRNKGNFPGRFSGRQFSNSRSEMNVSTLELGDSALYLCASSPWGTSGPYNEQFFGPGTRLTVL.

The rearrangement uses TRBV15 and TRBJ2-7; 11 bases fit TRBD2. The junction had 5 bases not matched to a gene; V was cut back by 5 bases and J by 2 bases. CDR1 LNHNV and CDR2 YYDKDF come from the germline V gene (reference sequence). CDR3 length equals 15 residues. The CDR3 protein is CATSPGTSGAYEQYF. The CDR3 DNA sequence: TGTGCCACCAGCCCCGGGACTAGCGGAGCCTACGAGCAGTACTTC.

The chain combines TRBV30 with TRBJ2-1; 10 bases line up with TRBD2. The CDR3 consists of 16 residues. Germline V gives CDR1 GTSNPN, CDR2 SVGIG (reference sequence). J gave up 5 bases and V 4 bases, and 11 bases lay outside the gene matches. DNA for the CDR3: TGTGCCTGGACCTTAGGACTAGCGGTGACTCACAATGAGCAGTTCTTC. Protein: CAWTLGLAVTHNEQFF.

The CDR3 sequence: CASSNNRASNYGYTF. For the CDR3, the DNA is TGTGCCAGCAGTAATAACAGGGCTTCTAACTATGGCTACACCTTC. The rearrangement uses TRBV6-6 and TRBJ1-2, with D tentatively TRBD1 (6 bases). The CDR3 has 15 amino acids. Germline loops: CDR1 MNHNY, CDR2 SVGAGI (reference sequence). V was pared by 5 bases and J by 0 bases, with 13 bases between.

V gene TRBV28 combines with J gene TRBJ2-7; D is unclear. The germline CDR1 and CDR2 sequences are MDHEN and SYDVKM. Trimming removed 3 bases from V and 0 bases from J, with 9 bases in between. The CDR3 is made up of 14 amino acids. The CDR3 loop is CASSFYEFSYEQYF. The CDR3 DNA is TGTGCCAGCAGTTTTTACGAGTTCTCCTACGAGCAGTACTTC.

V and J are TRBV10-3 and TRBJ2-5; D not resolved. The CDR3 is 14 amino acids. The V gene's germline CDR1 is ENHRY and CDR2 SYGVKD. Trimming removed 4 bases at V and 0 bases at J, with 9 bases between. This CDR3 reads CAISARGNQETQYF. DNA for the CDR3: TGTGCCATCAGTGCCCGTGGCAACCAAGAGACCCAGTACTTC.

This sequence joins TRBV5-1 and TRBJ1-2; 9 positions match TRBD1. This CDR3 is built from 15 residues. V dropped 1 base and J dropped 4; count of bases not matched to a gene: 5. Germline V gene sequence: CDR1 SGHRS, CDR2 YFSETQ. Here the CDR3 DNA reads TGCGCCAGCAGCTTGACTGGACAGGGGAGCTATGGCTACACCTTC. This sequence encodes CASSLTGQGSYGYTF.

The chain links TRBV18 to TRBJ1-2; D not certain. Per germline, CDR1 KGHSH and CDR2 LQKENI. V lost 2 bases, J lost 4 bases, and 8 bases lay in between. The CDR3 length is 13 residues. The CDR3 protein is CASSPATSYGYTF. In nucleotides, the CDR3 is TGTGCCAGCTCACCAGCGACAAGCTATGGCTACACCTTC.

The J gene is TRBJ1-6, the V gene TRBV19; 7 nucleotides agree with TRBD1. Trimming at V came to 6 bases and at J to 7 bases, leaving 3 bases not matched to a gene. In germline, CDR1 is LNHDA, CDR2 SQIVND (reference sequence). This CDR3 comprises 13 residues. CDR3 in DNA: TGTGCCAGTAGGACAGGGCGAAATTCACCCCTCCACTTT. Translation gives CASRTGRNSPLHF.

Only one count was recorded for this clone. The chain uses TRBV4-1 and TRBJ2-1; no definite D call. This CDR3 is 14 amino acids long. The germline V and J ends were trimmed by 4 bases and 3 bases, with 10 bases remaining between them. Germline V lookup: CDR1 MGHRA, CDR2 YSYEKL. This CDR3 reads CASSPRPIYNEQFF. The CDR3 DNA is TGCGCCAGCAGCCCGAGGCCTATCTACAATGAGCAGTTCTTC.

The chain recombines TRBV7-2 with TRBJ2-7; 8 bases match TRBD2. This CDR3 has 18 residues. The germline V gene has CDR1 SGHTA and CDR2 FQGNSA. With 2 bases clipped from V and 3 bases from J, the junction kept 15 bases outside the gene matches. The CDR3, as DNA: TGTGCCAGCAGCTTACTGGCGCCCCCAGCGGGGGAGCACTACGAGCAGTACTTC. This encodes CASSLLAPPAGEHYEQYF.

This rearrangement joins TRBV2 to TRBJ1-1; D remains ambiguous. This CDR3 contains 14 residues. Germline loops: CDR1 SNHLY, CDR2 FYNNEI. Between the trimmed V and J ends, which lost 1 base and 1 base, there was a span of 7 bases. The CDR3 reads CASSEVPGNTEAFF. CDR3 coding DNA: TGTGCCAGCAGTGAAGTACCGGGGAACACTGAAGCTTTCTTT.

This chain uses TRBV12-5 with TRBJ1-2; 7 bases agree with TRBD1. From germline, CDR1 is LGHNT and CDR2 FRNRAP. The CDR3 has 14 amino acids. V was pared by 6 bases and J by 5 bases, with 9 bases of the junction left unmatched. CDR3 in DNA: TGTGCTAGTGGGGCCGGACAGGATAGGTATGGCTACACCTTC. Its protein product is CASGAGQDRYGYTF.

V and J are TRBV15 and TRBJ2-7, with D tentatively TRBD2 (6 bases). V dropped 0 bases and J dropped 0 bases, with 6 bases sitting between them. Germline V gene sequence: CDR1 LNHNV, CDR2 YYDKDF (reference sequence). The CDR3 sequence is 14 residues long. The CDR3 here is CATSREGGSYEQYF. CDR3 in DNA: TGTGCCACCAGCAGAGAGGGGGGCTCCTACGAGCAGTACTTC.

The chain is built from TRBV19 and TRBJ2-5, with 7 positions matching TRBD1. Germline CDR1 and CDR2: LNHDA and SQIVND (reference sequence). The CDR3 is 15 residues long. V lost 4 bases and J lost 3; bases outside the gene matches: 8. In DNA form, the CDR3 reads TGTGCCAGTAGTACCCCTTACAGGGGAGAAGAGACCCAGTACTTC. Its protein product is CASSTPYRGEETQYF.

For this clone: The germline gene is not matched at one end of the junction; a read error may be the cause. The chain links TRBV19 to TRBJ1-6; no clear D gene. The CDR3 is 16 amino acids. CDR1 and CDR2 (germline): LNHDA, SQIVND (reference sequence). Here the CDR3 reads CASSVAVMTYNSPLNF. DNA of the CDR3: TGTGCCAGTAGTGTCGCGGTTATGACCTATAATTCACCCCTCAACTTT.

The chain is built from TRBV4-1 and TRBJ1-5; 8 bases are shared with TRBD1. The CDR3 is made up of 17 amino acids. Unmatched junction bases numbered 7, after V lost 3 bases and J lost 0 bases. The germline CDR1 and CDR2 sequences are MGHRA and YSYEKL. CDR3 DNA: TGCGCCAGCAGCCACTCCGACAGGGGCTATAGCAATCAGCCCCAGCATTTT. It encodes CASSHSDRGYSNQPQHF.